This entry lists 23 T cell receptor beta chains sequenced from one sample in a study of blood T cell repertoires in COVID-19. The assay was immunoSEQ multiplex PCR, and TCRdb's table has in-frame clones only and misses some. This sample yields around 54,000 clones, of which about nine tenths are seen a single time; 3.1% belongs to the top ten. The sequenced sample consisted of peripheral blood. These receptors were taken from a human donor in a cohort sampled during active COVID-19.

The V call is TRBV19, the J call TRBJ1-2; no firm D call. The germline gives CDR1 LNHDA, CDR2 SQIVND (reference sequence). Trimming shortened V by 3 bases and J by 3 bases, and 8 bases separated the two germline ends. CDR3 length: 13 amino acids. The CDR3 nucleotides read TGTGCCAGTAGTATCGGAGGGCACTATGGCTACACCTTC. The encoded protein is CASSIGGHYGYTF.

This rearrangement joins TRBV2 to TRBJ2-7; 7 bases map to TRBD2. This CDR3 comprises 14 residues. Germline CDR1 and CDR2: SNHLY and FYNNEI. V was pared by 2 bases and J by 6 bases, with 7 bases of the junction left unmatched. In DNA form, the CDR3 reads TGTGCCAGCAGTGAATTGAGGACTAGAGTCGAGCAGTACTTC. Translation gives CASSELRTRVEQYF.

The rearrangement uses TRBV7-6 and TRBJ2-5; 8 bases agree with TRBD2. Germline CDR1 SGHVS, CDR2 FNYEAQ. V was pared by 5 bases and J by 2 bases, with 13 bases of the junction left unmatched. There are 17 residues in the CDR3. The CDR3 sequence is CASSRGSTGGRQETQYF. The CDR3 bases are TGTGCCAGCAGCCGAGGGTCAACGGGAGGGCGGCAAGAGACCCAGTACTTC.

The chain is built from TRBV25-1 and TRBJ2-1; 9 nucleotides align to TRBD1. Losses at the gene ends were 7 bases for V and 6 bases for J; bases not matched to a gene: 10. CDR3 length equals 15 residues. Per germline, CDR1 MGHDK and CDR2 SYGVNS. CDR3 bases: TGTGCCAGCACCGAGCCGGGACAGGGTAGCAATGAGCAGTTCTTC. Its protein is CASTEPGQGSNEQFF. Full variable domain (rest looked up from reference TRBV25-1 and TRBJ2-1): EADIYQTPRYLVIGTGKKITLECSQTMGHDKMYWYQQDPGMELHLIHYSYGVNSTEKGDLSSESTVSRIRTEHFPLTLESARPSHTSQYLCASTEPGQGSNEQFFGPGTRLTVL.

This sequence joins TRBV3-1 (or the pseudogene TRBV3-2) and TRBJ2-7, with TRBD1 matching over 8 bases. The CDR3 runs 15 residues. Germline V CDR1 and CDR2: LGHDT, YNNKEL (reference sequence). V lost 3 bases to trimming and J lost 2 bases; unmatched junction nucleotides: 6. CDR3 sequence reads: CASSQGDRGPYEQYF. Here the CDR3 DNA reads TGTGCCAGCAGCCAGGGCGACAGGGGCCCCTACGAGCAGTACTTC.

The J gene is TRBJ2-3, the V gene TRBV15; possibly TRBD1 for D (6 bases). This CDR3 spans 14 amino acids. CDR1 LNHNV and CDR2 YYDKDF come from the germline V gene (reference sequence). With 10 bases removed from V and 0 bases from J, the gap between germline ends came to 14 bases. The CDR3 sequence is CAIQQGTSTDTQYF. Here the CDR3 DNA reads TGTGCCATTCAACAGGGAACTAGCACAGATACGCAGTATTTT.

The V and J genes are TRBV4-1 and TRBJ2-1; a weak D match, TRBD2 (6 bases). Germline CDR1 reads MGHRA; CDR2 reads YSYEKL. The V end lost 4 bases, the J end lost 5 bases, and 12 bases lay between the germline ends. This CDR3 is 14 amino acids long. The CDR3 loop is CASSRPLADNEQFF. CDR3 coding DNA: TGCGCCAGCAGCCGCCCTTTAGCGGACAATGAGCAGTTCTTC.

The V and J genes are TRBV6-4 and TRBJ1-2; 8 nucleotides line up with TRBD1. Germline CDR1 reads MRHNA; CDR2 reads SNTAGT. This CDR3 spans 17 amino acids. The V gene end was trimmed by 0 bases and the J gene end by 6 bases; junction bases not matched to a gene: 12. CDR3 loop: CASSDSSGTGVGDGYTF. The CDR3 coding sequence is TGTGCCAGCAGTGACTCCTCCGGGACAGGAGTGGGTGATGGCTACACCTTC.

V and J are TRBV20-1 and TRBJ2-3, with D unclear. The germline V gene encodes CDR1 DFQATT and CDR2 SNEGSKA (reference sequence). The CDR3 length is 14 residues. Trimming pared 3 bases from V and 2 bases from J, leaving 12 bases between. The CDR3 sequence: CSASLVTHTDTQYF. The CDR3 coding sequence is TGCAGTGCTAGTCTCGTGACTCACACAGATACGCAGTATTTT.

This chain joins TRBV6-5 and TRBJ2-5; D remains ambiguous. Germline-derived CDR1 and CDR2 are MNHEY and SVGAGI. This CDR3 region has 13 residues. Trimming took off 6 bases at V and 1 base at J, with 9 bases between the two ends. The CDR3, as DNA: TGTGCCAGCAGCCCCCTAACCCAAGAGACCCAGTACTTC. It encodes CASSPLTQETQYF.

The J gene is TRBJ1-3, the V gene TRBV12-3 or TRBV12-4, with D possibly being TRBD1 (5 bases). The V end lost 5 bases, the J end lost 4 bases, and 6 bases lay between the germline ends. The CDR3 extends over 12 amino acids. The CDR3, as DNA: TGTGCCAGCAGTAGGACAGGAAACACCATATATTTT. This codes for CASSRTGNTIYF.

The V call is TRBV19, the J call TRBJ2-2, with D perhaps TRBD2 (5 bases). The germline gives CDR1 LNHDA, CDR2 SQIVND (reference sequence). V gave up 5 bases and J gave up 6 bases, with 16 bases separating them. This CDR3 spans 15 amino acids. In DNA, the CDR3 is TGTGCCAGTAGTCCCCAAAAAACTAGACCCGGGGAGCTGTTTTTT. Translating it yields CASSPQKTRPGELFF.

The V gene is TRBV19, the J gene TRBJ1-1; no definite D call. The V end was cut by 5 bases, the J end by 11 bases, with 18 bases between. From germline, CDR1 is LNHDA and CDR2 SQIVND (reference sequence). The CDR3 is made up of 13 amino acids. Here the CDR3 DNA reads TGTGCCAGTAGTCCCTCGGGCGGGGTAGCGGCTTTCTTT. Its protein product is CASSPSGGVAAFF.

The rearrangement links TRBV4-2 to TRBJ2-7; 9 bases map to TRBD2. With V trimmed by 0 bases and J by 2 bases, 5 bases remained unmatched. CDR3 size: 16 residues. Germline-derived CDR1 and CDR2 are LGHNA and YNFKEQ. In DNA, the CDR3 is TGTGCCAGCAGCCAAGATGACGCTAGCGGGGCCTACGAGCAGTACTTC. Translating gives CASSQDDASGAYEQYF.

This chain links TRBV28 with TRBJ1-2, with D possibly being TRBD1 (6 bases). The V and J ends lost 6 bases and 3 bases respectively, with 23 bases between them. The germline CDR1 and CDR2 sequences are MDHEN and SYDVKM. CDR3 length: 17 residues. The CDR3 region is CASSKPQWDTGYYGYTF. Here the CDR3 DNA reads TGTGCCAGCAGCAAGCCTCAGTGGGACACTGGTTACTATGGCTACACCTTC.

The chain employs TRBV11-3 and TRBJ2-1, with 8 bases identical to TRBD2. Germline V gene data show CDR1 as SGHNT and CDR2 as YENEEA. Losses at the gene ends were 0 bases for V and 10 bases for J; bases not matched to a gene: 8. The CDR3 is 15 residues long. This chain's CDR3 is CASSLDIAGFLEQFF. The CDR3 DNA follows: TGTGCCAGCAGCTTAGACATAGCGGGATTCTTAGAGCAGTTCTTC.

V and J are TRBV9 and TRBJ2-1; D may be TRBD2 (6 bases). V was pared by 3 bases and J by 3 bases, with 13 bases between. Per the germline V gene, CDR1 is SGDLS and CDR2 is YYNGEE. The CDR3 sequence is 15 residues long. The CDR3 nucleotides are TGTGCCAGCAGCGGATCTAGCGAGCTCTACAATGAGCAGTTCTTC. Protein product: CASSGSSELYNEQFF.

This chain links TRBV5-1 with TRBJ2-1, with 9 bases lining up with TRBD2. The germline CDR1 and CDR2 sequences are SGHRS and YFSETQ. With V trimmed by 3 bases and J by 6 bases, 4 bases remained unmatched. The CDR3 is 14 amino acids. The DNA for the CDR3 is TGCGCCAGCAGCTCGGGACTAGCAGGCAATGAGCAGTTCTTC. Its protein is CASSSGLAGNEQFF. Using reference TRBV5-1 and TRBJ2-1 for the parts outside the CDR3, the full variable domain is KAGVTQTPRYLIKTRGQQVTLSCSPISGHRSVSWYQQTPGQGLQFLFEYFSETQRNKGNFPGRFSGRQFSNSRSEMNVSTLELGDSALYLCASSSGLAGNEQFFGPGTRLTVL.

CDR3 DNA sequence: TGTGCCAGCAGTTACTCGGACAGGGGCGCCTACGAGCAGTACTTC. Its protein product is CASSYSDRGAYEQYF. This chain uses TRBV6-6 with TRBJ2-7; TRBD1 matches 9 bases. V lost 0 bases, J lost 2 bases, and 2 bases stayed unmatched. Germline V gene data show CDR1 as MNHNY and CDR2 as SVGAGI (reference sequence). The CDR3 sequence is 15 residues long.

The chain joins TRBV5-1 to TRBJ2-5; 9 bases agree with TRBD2. This CDR3 contains 15 residues. V shed 3 bases and J 3 bases; nucleotides not matched to a gene: 6. The germline V gene has CDR1 SGHRS and CDR2 YFSETQ. The CDR3 nucleotides are TGCGCCAGCAGCTCGACGACTAGCGGAAAAGAGACCCAGTACTTC. It encodes CASSSTTSGKETQYF. Drawing the rest from reference TRBV5-1 and TRBJ2-5, the complete variable domain is KAGVTQTPRYLIKTRGQQVTLSCSPISGHRSVSWYQQTPGQGLQFLFEYFSETQRNKGNFPGRFSGRQFSNSRSEMNVSTLELGDSALYLCASSSTTSGKETQYFGPGTRLLVL.

This clone has only one observation. The rearrangement links TRBV30 to TRBJ2-7; a possible D gene is TRBD2 (6 bases). V was shortened by 5 bases and J by 7 bases, with 9 bases between the two germline ends. The germline V gene has CDR1 GTSNPN and CDR2 SVGIG (reference sequence). This CDR3 is built from 10 residues. The CDR3 spells CAWSREEQYF. CDR3 sequence (DNA): TGTGCCTGGTCACGGGAGGAGCAGTACTTC.

The chain is built from TRBV28 and TRBJ2-7; 8 nucleotides align to TRBD2. CDR1 is MDHEN, CDR2 SYDVKM, per germline. This CDR3 has 14 residues. The V gene end was trimmed by 6 bases and the J gene end by 2 bases; junction bases not matched to a gene: 6. Here the CDR3 reads CASRSPGLAYEQYF. The CDR3 DNA reads TGTGCCAGCAGGTCCCCGGGACTAGCCTACGAGCAGTACTTC.

The chain employs TRBV21-1 and TRBJ1-2. TRBV21-1 is a listed pseudogene. The CDR3 is 18 residues long. The CDR3 DNA follows: TGTGCCAGCAGCAAAGAAGGAGGGGCAGGCGGACCTAACTATGGCTACACCTTC. Its translation is CASSKEGGAGGPNYGYTF.